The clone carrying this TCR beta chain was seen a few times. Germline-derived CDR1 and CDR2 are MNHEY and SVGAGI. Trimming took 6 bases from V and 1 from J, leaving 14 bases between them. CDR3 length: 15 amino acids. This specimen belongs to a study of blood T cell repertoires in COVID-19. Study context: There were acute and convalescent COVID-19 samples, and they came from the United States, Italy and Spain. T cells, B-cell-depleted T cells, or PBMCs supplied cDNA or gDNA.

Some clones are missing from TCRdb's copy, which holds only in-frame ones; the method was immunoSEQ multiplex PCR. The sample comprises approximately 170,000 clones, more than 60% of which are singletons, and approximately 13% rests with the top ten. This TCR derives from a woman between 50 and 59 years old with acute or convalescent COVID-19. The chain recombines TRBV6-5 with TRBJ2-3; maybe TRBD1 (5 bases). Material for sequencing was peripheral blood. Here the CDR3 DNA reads TGTGCCAGCAGATATCCGTTGACAGGCACAGATACGCAGTATTTT. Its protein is CASRYPLTGTDTQYF.